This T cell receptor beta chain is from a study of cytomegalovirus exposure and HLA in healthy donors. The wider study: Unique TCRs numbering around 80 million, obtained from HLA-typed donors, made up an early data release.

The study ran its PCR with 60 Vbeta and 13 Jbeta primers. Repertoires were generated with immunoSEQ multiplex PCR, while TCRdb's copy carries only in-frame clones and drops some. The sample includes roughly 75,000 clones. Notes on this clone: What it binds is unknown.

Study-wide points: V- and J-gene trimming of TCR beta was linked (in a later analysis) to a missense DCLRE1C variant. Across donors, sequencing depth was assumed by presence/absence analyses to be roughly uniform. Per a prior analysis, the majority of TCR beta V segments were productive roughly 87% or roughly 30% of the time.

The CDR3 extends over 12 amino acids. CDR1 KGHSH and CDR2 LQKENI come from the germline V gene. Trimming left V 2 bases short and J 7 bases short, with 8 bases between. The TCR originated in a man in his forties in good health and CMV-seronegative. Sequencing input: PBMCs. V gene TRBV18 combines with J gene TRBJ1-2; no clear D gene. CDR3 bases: TGTGCCAGCTCACCATCCGGGGTTGGCTACACCTTC. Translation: CASSPSGVGYTF.